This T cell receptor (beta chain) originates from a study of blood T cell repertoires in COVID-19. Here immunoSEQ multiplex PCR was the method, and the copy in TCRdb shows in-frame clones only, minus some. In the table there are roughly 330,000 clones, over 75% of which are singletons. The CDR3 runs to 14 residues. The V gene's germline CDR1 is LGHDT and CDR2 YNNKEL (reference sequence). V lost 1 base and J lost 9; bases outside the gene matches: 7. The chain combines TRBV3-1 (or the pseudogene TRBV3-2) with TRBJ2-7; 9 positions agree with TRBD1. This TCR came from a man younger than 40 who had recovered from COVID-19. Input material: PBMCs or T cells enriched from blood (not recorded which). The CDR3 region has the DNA TGTGCCAGCAGCCAAGGGGGACAGGGACGCGTGCAGTACTTC. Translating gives CASSQGGQGRVQYF.